This entry lists 4 T cell receptor beta chains sequenced from one sample in a study of CD8+ T cells in alopecia areata. After isolation, RNA underwent reverse transcription to generate cDNA as the sequencing template. Repertoires were generated with immunoSEQ multiplex PCR, while TCRdb's copy carries only in-frame clones and drops some. The top ten clones hold over 4% of a sample with about 150,000 clones, about 60% of them seen once. The sequenced sample consisted of CD4+ T cells sorted from blood. The origin of the receptors is a human donor in good health.

The chain links TRBV9 to TRBJ2-5; D might be TRBD1 or TRBD2, each matching 5 bases. Between the trimmed V and J ends, which lost 0 bases and 4 bases, there was a span of 13 bases. CDR1 and CDR2 (germline): SGDLS, YYNGEE. This CDR3 spans 15 amino acids. The CDR3 nucleotides are TGTGCCAGCAGCGTAGCCGGGACCGGACGAGAGACCCAGTACTTC. It translates to CASSVAGTGRETQYF.

This clone has just a few counts. V is TRBV29-1 and J is TRBJ1-2; D not resolved. The CDR3 is made up of 12 amino acids. V shed 8 bases and J shed 7 bases, with 17 bases lying between them. The germline V gene has CDR1 SQVTM and CDR2 ANQGSEA. The CDR3 DNA follows: TGCAGCACTGGGATGGCTAGTGGTGGCTACACCTTC. Its translation: CSTGMASGGYTF. The full variable domain, with the rest looked up from reference TRBV29-1 and TRBJ1-2, is SAVISQKPSRDICQRGTSLTIQCQVDSQVTMMFWYRQQPGQSLTLIATANQGSEATYESGFVIDKFPISRPNLTFSTLTVSNMSPEDSSIYLCSTGMASGGYTFGSGTRLTVV.

As to this clone: Within the sample, other DNA sequences also encode this same CDR3. This chain joins TRBV27 and TRBJ1-4; 8 positions agree with TRBD1. In germline, CDR1 is MNHEY, CDR2 SMNVEV (reference sequence). Germline trimming cut 6 bases from V and 6 bases from J; bases unmatched to any gene: 6. This CDR3 is built from 14 residues. Here the CDR3 DNA reads TGTGCCAGCAGGCAACAGGGGGGAGATGAAAAACTGTTTTTT. Its protein is CASRQQGGDEKLFF.

DNA for the CDR3: TGTGCCAGCAGCTTCCCCATCTCCGGGACAGAGAACACTGAAGCTTTCTTT. Protein product: CASSFPISGTENTEAFF. The rearrangement joins TRBV7-9 to TRBJ1-1, with 7 bases identical to TRBD1. Losses at the gene ends were 3 bases for V and 1 base for J; bases not matched to a gene: 11. CDR1 and CDR2 (germline): SEHNR, FQNEAQ (reference sequence). This CDR3 contains 17 residues.